This TCR beta chain was recorded in a study of blood T cell repertoires in COVID-19. In the study overall: T cells, B-cell-depleted T cells, or PBMCs supplied cDNA or gDNA.

CDR3 size: 11 residues. The germline V gene has CDR1 WSHSY and CDR2 SAAADI. V lost 4 bases, J lost 5 bases, and 6 bases lay in between. Per the authors' pipeline: Counts of nucleated cells, estimated from reference gene primer amplification, were obtained. Profiled with immunoSEQ multiplex PCR; TCRdb holds only in-frame clones, not every one. The V and J calls and clone size were taken over from that table, and D and trimming were inferred from the DNA. The table shows just over 300,000 clones, with under 90% occurring only once. The sequencing input was PBMCs or T cells enriched from blood (not recorded which). This chain joins TRBV10-2 and TRBJ2-7; the D is unclear. The receptor comes from a man aged 25-45 years who had recovered from COVID-19. CDR3 nucleotides: TGCGCCAGCAGTGTAAACAACGAGCAGTACTTC. Translation: CASSVNNEQYF.